This T cell receptor beta chain was identified in a study of response to subunit inactivated influenza vaccine. Study-level findings and limits: Few additional T cells are recruited per seasonal influenza vaccination, authors suggested.

MiXCR, run by TCRdb on the RT-PCR reads, gives a single entry per CDR3 protein. The data hold hundreds of thousands of distinct CDR3 sequences, with 6% to 9% observed a single time. Germline V gene lookup returns CDR1 MNHNS and CDR2 SASEGT. The CDR3 covers 14 residues. V lost 10 bases, J lost 5 bases, and 11 bases stayed unmatched. In its sample, this clonotype was seen a few times. Its antigen remains unknown. The chain has TRBV6-1 and TRBJ2-7; TRBD2 aligns across 10 bases. The source of this sequence is a man aged 50-75 years who received an inactivated influenza vaccine. The source was PBMCs from blood, collected less than 30 months after vaccination. The chain's CDR3 is CATSSGSFTHEQYF. The CDR3 DNA is TGTGCCACCTCTAGCGGGAGTTTTACCCACGAGCAGTACTTC.